This T cell receptor beta chain is drawn from a study of STAT5B mutations in CD4+ large granular lymphocyte leukemia. V dropped 8 bases and J dropped 3 bases, with 15 bases sitting between them. This CDR3 comprises 14 residues. Germline V gene lookup returns CDR1 SGHVS and CDR2 FNYEAQ. Profiling relied on immunoSEQ multiplex PCR, and the TCRdb table lists in-frame clones only, not all of them. The sample shows approximately 23,000 clones, about 79% of them seen only once. About this clone: Its matching antigen is unknown.

Whole-study results and caveats: No patients shared main leukemic clonotypes, though less than 30% appeared at low frequency elsewhere. Top patient clones used TRBV06 genes more often: 8/27 versus 2/35 in controls.

The TCR originated in a human donor in good health. This chain joins TRBV7-6 and TRBJ2-3; the D gene is possibly TRBD2 (5 bases). The specimen was CD4+ T cells from blood buffy coats. This CDR3 is CASGMRVATDTQYF. CDR3 in DNA: TGTGCCAGCGGAATGAGGGTGGCGACAGATACGCAGTATTTT.